Described below is a single T cell receptor (beta chain) sequence and its context. This entry is derived from a study of shared clonotypes between healthy human individuals. CD45RO-negative cells were positively selected for CCR7, leaving out terminally differentiated effector memory CD45RA+ cells. CDR3 length equals 14 residues. V gave up 10 bases and J gave up 8 bases, with 23 bases separating them. Per the germline V gene, CDR1 is LGHNA and CDR2 is YNFKEQ. Profiling relied on immunoSEQ multiplex PCR, and the TCRdb table lists in-frame clones only, not all of them. The table includes around 2,000,000 clones, under 95% detected once.

The chain has TRBV4-2 and TRBJ1-1; D is perhaps TRBD1 (6 bases). Sequenced: naive CD8+ T cells from PBMCs. This receptor was obtained from a man aged 18 to 30 in good health. Some clones in this sample may be carry-over from other donors' samples. The CDR3 DNA follows: TGTGCCACCGCGAGAGGGAGGGGGTACGGGGAAGCTTTCTTT. As protein: CATARGRGYGEAFF.